Listed below are T cell receptor beta chains from one sample, sequenced in a study of blood T cell repertoires in COVID-19. Produced via immunoSEQ multiplex PCR; TCRdb's table is partial and in-frame only. The table shows 200,000 to 250,000 clones, with more than 85% occurring only once. Sequences were obtained from PBMCs or T cells enriched from blood (not recorded which). These receptors were collected from a woman in her 30s who had recovered from COVID-19. Each CDR3 is given with its conserved first and last residue. D genes are given only for firm matches. Clone size is not always given. Where it is, it says once, few, many or a class for expanded clones.

TRBJ2-2 NA TRBD1 TRBV6-2/TRBV6-3 CASSSGRGMSAGELFF TGTGCCAGCAGTTCGGGCAGGGGGATGTCGGCCGGGGAGCTGTTTTTT
TRBJ2-3 NA TRBD2 TRBV10-3 CAISGLAGVGTDTQYF TGTGCCATCAGTGGACTAGCGGGAGTCGGCACAGATACGCAGTATTTT
TRBJ1-2 NA NA TRBV7-9 CASSPRGGDYGYTF TGTGCCAGCAGCCCTAGGGGAGGGGACTATGGCTACACCTTC
TRBJ1-2 NA TRBD1 TRBV27 CASSFMDRGMSGYTF TGTGCCAGCAGTTTTATGGACAGGGGTATGAGTGGCTACACCTTC
TRBJ2-2 NA NA TRBV27 CASSLKRDTGELFF TGTGCCAGCAGTTTAAAGAGGGACACCGGGGAGCTGTTTTTT
TRBJ1-2 NA TRBD1 TRBV7-9 CASSLGPEGTAGRYGYTF TGTGCCAGCAGCTTAGGGCCCGAAGGGACAGCCGGACGCTATGGCTACACCTTC
TRBJ1-1 NA NA TRBV5-4 CASSLRDTEAFF TGTGCCAGCAGCTTGCGGGACACTGAAGCTTTCTTT
TRBJ1-6 once NA TRBV7-8 CASSLVVNSPLHF TGTGCCAGCAGCTTAGTAGTGAATTCACCCCTCCACTTT
TRBJ1-2 NA TRBD1 TRBV9 CASSARQGGFDGYTF TGTGCCAGCAGCGCTAGACAGGGCGGATTTGATGGCTACACCTTC
TRBJ2-7 NA TRBD1 TRBV28 CASRTGQGAGGSYEQYF TGTGCCAGCAGAACGGGACAGGGGGCCGGGGGCTCCTACGAGCAGTACTTC
TRBJ2-3 NA TRBD1 TRBV10-2 CASSESQGATDTQYF TGCGCCAGCAGTGAGTCACAGGGGGCTACAGATACGCAGTATTTT
TRBJ1-2 NA TRBD1 TRBV7-9 CASSRTFLKTGIYGYTF TGTGCCAGCAGCCGAACCTTCCTCAAGACAGGGATCTATGGCTACACCTTC
TRBJ1-2 NA NA TRBV6-5 CASSTRRDGYTF TGTGCCAGCAGTACAAGACGGGATGGCTACACCTTC
TRBJ2-3 NA TRBD2 TRBV2 CASRASGRLSITDTQYF TGTGCCAGCAGGGCTAGCGGGAGGTTAAGTATCACAGATACGCAGTATTTT
TRBJ1-1 NA NA TRBV25-1 CASSDFQSKAFF TGTGCCAGCAGTGACTTCCAATCTAAGGCTTTCTTT
TRBJ2-1 once NA TRBV25-1 CASRGVRFSSYNEQFF TGTGCCAGCAGGGGAGTGCGGTTTAGCTCCTACAATGAGCAGTTCTTC
TRBJ2-7 NA TRBD2 TRBV6-2/TRBV6-3 CASSYAGTSGSIHF TGTGCCAGCAGTTACGCCGGGACTAGCGGGAGTATCCACTTC
TRBJ2-7 once NA TRBV7-9 CASSLAGTPTYEQYF TGTGCCAGCAGCTTAGCAGGGACACCTACCTACGAGCAGTACTTC
TRBJ2-4 NA NA TRBV27 CASSSPLMRTKNIQYF TGTGCCAGCAGTTCCCCCCTGATGCGTACCAAAAACATTCAGTACTTC
TRBJ2-7 NA TRBD1 TRBV27 CASRKQGARYEQYF TGTGCCAGCAGAAAACAGGGGGCGCGGTACGAGCAGTACTTC
TRBJ2-1 once TRBD2 TRBV9 CASSGSGTKVVFF TGTGCCAGCAGCGGATCCGGGACTAAAGTTGTGTTCTTC
TRBJ1-1 few NA TRBV4-2 CASSNGQLAFF TGTGCCAGCAGCAATGGACAGTTAGCTTTCTTT
TRBJ1-6 few NA TRBV18 CASSHRNSPLHF TGTGCCAGCTCACACAGAAATTCACCCCTCCACTTT
TRBJ2-1 NA TRBD2 TRBV9 CASSPGTSGRGEQFF TGTGCCAGCAGCCCCGGGACTAGCGGGAGAGGTGAGCAGTTCTTC
TRBJ2-7 NA TRBD1 TRBV11-2 CASSLPGQGTYEQYF TGTGCCAGCAGCCTTCCCGGACAGGGAACCTACGAGCAGTACTTC
TRBJ2-2 NA TRBD2 TRBV6-2/TRBV6-3 CASSYPPSGNTGELFF TGTGCCAGCAGTTACCCCCCTAGCGGGAACACCGGGGAGCTGTTTTTT
TRBJ1-1 NA TRBD1 TRBV29-1 CSVAPGTVLNTEAFF TGCAGCGTTGCCCCCGGGACAGTCCTTAACACTGAAGCTTTCTTT
TRBJ2-7 NA TRBD1 TRBV28 CASIKEFFGTASYEQYF TGTGCCAGCATAAAGGAGTTCTTTGGGACAGCCTCCTACGAGCAGTACTTC
TRBJ1-2 once NA TRBV6-5 CASSYKGGSNYGYTF TGTGCCAGCAGTTACAAAGGGGGTTCCAACTATGGCTACACCTTC
TRBJ1-5 NA NA TRBV15 CATSRDINQPQHF TGTGCCACCAGCAGAGATATAAATCAGCCCCAGCATTTT
TRBJ2-1 NA NA TRBV5-1 CASSLVLQGRRNEQFF TGCGCCAGCAGCTTGGTGTTACAGGGGAGGAGGAATGAGCAGTTCTTC
TRBJ2-5 few TRBD2 TRBV5-4 CASSLNLAGAETQYF TGTGCCAGCAGCTTGAACCTAGCGGGAGCGGAGACCCAGTACTTC
TRBJ2-5 NA NA TRBV28 CASKTPGQETQYF TGTGCCAGCAAAACACCGGGACAAGAGACCCAGTACTTC
TRBJ2-2 NA NA TRBV4-1 CASSQVSQGLGGELFF TGCGCCAGCAGCCAAGTATCACAGGGATTGGGCGGGGAGCTGTTTTTT
TRBJ1-2 NA TRBD1 TRBV7-9 CASSLGQGNYGYTF TGTGCCAGCAGCTTAGGACAGGGCAACTATGGCTACACCTTC
TRBJ1-5 NA TRBD1 TRBV19 CASSMQGGTGLFQPQHF TGTGCCAGTAGTATGCAGGGGGGGACAGGGCTGTTTCAGCCCCAGCATTTT
TRBJ2-2 NA TRBD2 TRBV28 CASTLSGAGELFF TGTGCCAGCACCCTTAGCGGGGCCGGGGAGCTGTTTTTT
TRBJ1-5 few NA TRBV7-2 CASSFAGGYNQPQHF TGTGCCAGCAGCTTCGCGGGGGGCTACAATCAGCCCCAGCATTTT
TRBJ1-6 NA NA TRBV5-8 CASPPSVSSSYNSPLHF TGTGCCAGCCCACCCAGCGTCTCAAGCTCCTATAATTCACCCCTCCACTTT
TRBJ1-1 NA NA TRBV2 CASSETGYTEAFF TGTGCCAGCAGCGAAACAGGGTACACTGAAGCTTTCTTT
TRBJ1-4 once NA TRBV29-1 CSVPSASEKLFF TGCAGCGTTCCATCAGCGTCTGAAAAACTGTTTTTT
TRBJ2-3 NA TRBD2 TRBV9 CASSVSTSGRDTQYF TGTGCCAGCAGCGTATCGACTAGCGGTCGGGATACGCAGTATTTT
TRBJ2-7 NA TRBD2 TRBV4-3 CASSQDLREGSEQYF TGCGCCAGCAGCCAAGATCTGCGGGAGGGCTCCGAGCAGTACTTC
TRBJ1-2 NA NA TRBV27 CASSWSANYGYTF TGTGCCAGCAGTTGGAGTGCTAACTATGGCTACACCTTC
TRBJ2-5 NA TRBD2 TRBV3-1/TRBV3-2 CASSQVGLAVQETQYF TGTGCCAGCAGCCAAGTGGGACTAGCGGTCCAAGAGACCCAGTACTTC
TRBJ2-7 NA TRBD2 TRBV5-4 CASSWDSGSYEQYF TGTGCCAGCAGCTGGGATAGCGGGAGTTACGAGCAGTACTTC